This TCR beta chain was recorded in a study of blood T cell repertoires in COVID-19. Study overall: Samples representing acute and convalescent COVID-19 were sourced from the United States, Italy and Spain. Sources were T cells, B-cell-depleted T cells, or PBMCs; the material itself was cDNA or gDNA.

Germline V gives CDR1 LGHDT, CDR2 YNNKEL (reference sequence). The CDR3 runs 13 residues. Trimming took off 1 base at V and 6 bases at J, with 7 bases between the two ends. This clone was found once. Original handling: Reference gene primer amplification gave nucleated cell count estimates. The repertoire was sequenced with immunoSEQ multiplex PCR; TCRdb's copy has only in-frame clones and lacks some. V and J calls and clone size are given by that table; D and trimming were obtained from the DNA. This sample has 200,000 to 300,000 clones; around four fifths occur once, and the top ten carry under 5%. The receptor was isolated from a man aged 55-75 years with acute or convalescent COVID-19. The sequenced material came from peripheral blood. The gene calls are TRBV3-1 (or the pseudogene TRBV3-2) and TRBJ2-1, with D perhaps TRBD2 (6 bases). DNA of the CDR3: TGTGCCAGCAGCCAAGTGGGAGGCAATGAGCAGTTCTTC. This sequence encodes CASSQVGGNEQFF.